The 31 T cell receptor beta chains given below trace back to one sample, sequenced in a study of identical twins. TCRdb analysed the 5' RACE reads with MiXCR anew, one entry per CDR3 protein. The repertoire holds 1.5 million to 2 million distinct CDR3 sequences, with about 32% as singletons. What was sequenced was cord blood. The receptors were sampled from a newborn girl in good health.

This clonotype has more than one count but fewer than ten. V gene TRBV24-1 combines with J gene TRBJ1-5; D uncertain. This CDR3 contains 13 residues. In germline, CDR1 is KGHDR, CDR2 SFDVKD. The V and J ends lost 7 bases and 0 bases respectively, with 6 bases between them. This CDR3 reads CATRPDSNQPQHF. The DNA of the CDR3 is TGTGCCACCAGGCCGGATAGCAATCAGCCCCAGCATTTT.

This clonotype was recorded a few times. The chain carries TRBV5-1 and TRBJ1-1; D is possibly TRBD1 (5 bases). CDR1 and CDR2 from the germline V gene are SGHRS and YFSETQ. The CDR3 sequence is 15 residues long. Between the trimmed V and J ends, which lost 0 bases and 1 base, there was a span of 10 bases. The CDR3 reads CASSLAGLGNTEAFF. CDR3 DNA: TGCGCCAGCAGCTTGGCAGGGCTGGGGAACACTGAAGCTTTCTTT.

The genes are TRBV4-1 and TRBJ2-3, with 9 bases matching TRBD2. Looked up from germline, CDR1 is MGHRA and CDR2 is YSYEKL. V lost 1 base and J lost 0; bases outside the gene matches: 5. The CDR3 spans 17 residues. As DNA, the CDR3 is TGCGCCAGCAGCCAAGTTGGGACTAGCCGTAGCACAGATACGCAGTATTTT. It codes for CASSQVGTSRSTDTQYF.

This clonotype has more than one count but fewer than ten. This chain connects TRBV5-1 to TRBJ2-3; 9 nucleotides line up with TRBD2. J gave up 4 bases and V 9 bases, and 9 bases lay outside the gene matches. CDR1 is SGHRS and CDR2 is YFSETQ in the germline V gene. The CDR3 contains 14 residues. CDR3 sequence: CATQRGAKADTQYF. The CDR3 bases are TGCGCCACCCAGCGGGGGGCCAAGGCAGATACGCAGTATTTT.

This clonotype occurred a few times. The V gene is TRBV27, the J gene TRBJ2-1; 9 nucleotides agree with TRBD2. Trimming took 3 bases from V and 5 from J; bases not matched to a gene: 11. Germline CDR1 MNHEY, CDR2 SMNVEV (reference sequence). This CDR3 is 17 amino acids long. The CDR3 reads CASSFSLAGQINNEQFF. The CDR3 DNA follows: TGTGCCAGCAGTTTCTCCCTAGCGGGGCAGATCAACAATGAGCAGTTCTTC.

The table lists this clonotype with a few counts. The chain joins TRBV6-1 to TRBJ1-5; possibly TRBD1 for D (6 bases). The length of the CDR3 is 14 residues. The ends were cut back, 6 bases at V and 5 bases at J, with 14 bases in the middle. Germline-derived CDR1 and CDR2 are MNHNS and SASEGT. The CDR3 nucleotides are TGTGCCAGCAGGGGCTCAGGGGAGGATCAGCCCCAGCATTTT. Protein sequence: CASRGSGEDQPQHF.

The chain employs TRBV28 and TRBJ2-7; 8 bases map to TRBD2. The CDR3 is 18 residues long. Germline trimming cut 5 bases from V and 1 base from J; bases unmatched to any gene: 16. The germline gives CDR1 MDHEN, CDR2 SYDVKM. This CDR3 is CASSPGTSISFPSYEQYF. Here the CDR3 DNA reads TGTGCCAGCAGTCCCGGGACTAGTATTTCGTTCCCATCCTACGAGCAGTACTTC. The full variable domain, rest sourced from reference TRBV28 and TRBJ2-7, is DVKVTQSSRYLVKRTGEKVFLECVQDMDHENMFWYRQDPGLGLRLIYFSYDVKMKEKGDIPEGYSVSREKKERFSLILESASTNQTSMYLCASSPGTSISFPSYEQYFGPGTRLTVT.

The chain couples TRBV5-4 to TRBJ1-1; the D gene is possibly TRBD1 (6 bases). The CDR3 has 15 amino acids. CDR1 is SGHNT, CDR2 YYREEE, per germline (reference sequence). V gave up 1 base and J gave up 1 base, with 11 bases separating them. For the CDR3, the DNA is TGTGCCAGCAGCTTGTGGGAAGGGGGGAACACTGAAGCTTTCTTT. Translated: CASSLWEGGNTEAFF.

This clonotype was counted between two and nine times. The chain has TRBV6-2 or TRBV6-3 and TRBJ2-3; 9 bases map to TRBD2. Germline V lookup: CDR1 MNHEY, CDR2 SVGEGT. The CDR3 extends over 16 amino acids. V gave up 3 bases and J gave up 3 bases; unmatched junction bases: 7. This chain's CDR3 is CASSYYGTSRTDTQYF. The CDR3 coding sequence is TGTGCCAGCAGTTATTATGGGACTAGCAGGACAGATACGCAGTATTTT.

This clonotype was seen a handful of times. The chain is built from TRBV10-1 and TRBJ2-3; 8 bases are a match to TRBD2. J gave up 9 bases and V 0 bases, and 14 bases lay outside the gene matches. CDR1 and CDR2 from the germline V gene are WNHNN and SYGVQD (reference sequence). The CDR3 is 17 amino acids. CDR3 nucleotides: TGCGCCAGCAGTGAGTCGACGAGCGGGGGTTTGCTAGGGACGCAGTATTTT. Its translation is CASSESTSGGLLGTQYF.

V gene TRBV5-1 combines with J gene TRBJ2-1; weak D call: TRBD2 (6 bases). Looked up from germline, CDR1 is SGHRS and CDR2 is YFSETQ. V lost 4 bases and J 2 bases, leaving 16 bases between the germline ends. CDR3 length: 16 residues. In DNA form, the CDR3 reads TGCGCCAGCAGCATGTACGCGGGGTCCACCTACAATGAGCAGTTCTTC. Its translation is CASSMYAGSTYNEQFF.

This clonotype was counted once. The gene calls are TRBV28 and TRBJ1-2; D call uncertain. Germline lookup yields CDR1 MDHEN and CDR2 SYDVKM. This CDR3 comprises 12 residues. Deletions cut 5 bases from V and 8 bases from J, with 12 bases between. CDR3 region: CASSRELGGYTF. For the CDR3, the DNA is TGTGCCAGCAGTCGAGAGCTAGGCGGCTACACCTTC.

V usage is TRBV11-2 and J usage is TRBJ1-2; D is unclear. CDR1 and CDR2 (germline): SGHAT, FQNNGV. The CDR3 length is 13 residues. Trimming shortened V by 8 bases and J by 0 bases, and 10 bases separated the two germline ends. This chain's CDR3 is CASSAPANYGYTF. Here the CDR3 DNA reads TGTGCCAGCTCTGCGCCGGCTAACTATGGCTACACCTTC. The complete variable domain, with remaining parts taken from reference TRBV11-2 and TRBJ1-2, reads EAGVAQSPRYKIIEKRQSVAFWCNPISGHATLYWYQQILGQGPKLLIQFQNNGVVDDSQLPKDRFSAERLKGVDSTLKIQPAKLEDSAVYLCASSAPANYGYTFGSGTRLTVV.

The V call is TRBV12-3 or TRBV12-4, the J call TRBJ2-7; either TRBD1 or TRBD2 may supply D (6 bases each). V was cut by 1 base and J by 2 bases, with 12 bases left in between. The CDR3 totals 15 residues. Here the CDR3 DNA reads TGTGCCAGCAGTTTAGGAGGGGGGCGCCCCTACGAGCAGTACTTC. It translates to CASSLGGGRPYEQYF.

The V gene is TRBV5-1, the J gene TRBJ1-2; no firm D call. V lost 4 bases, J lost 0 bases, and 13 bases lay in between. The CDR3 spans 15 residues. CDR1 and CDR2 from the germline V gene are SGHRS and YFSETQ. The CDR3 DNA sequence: TGCGCCAGCAGCGTGGAAGGACGGACTAACTATGGCTACACCTTC. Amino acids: CASSVEGRTNYGYTF.

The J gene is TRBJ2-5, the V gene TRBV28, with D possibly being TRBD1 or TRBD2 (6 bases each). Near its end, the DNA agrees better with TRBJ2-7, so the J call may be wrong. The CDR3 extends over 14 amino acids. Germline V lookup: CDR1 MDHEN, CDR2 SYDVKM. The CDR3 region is CASRGTRGPYEQYF. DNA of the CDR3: TGTGCCAGCCGCGGGACAAGGGGACCCTACGAGCAGTACTTC.

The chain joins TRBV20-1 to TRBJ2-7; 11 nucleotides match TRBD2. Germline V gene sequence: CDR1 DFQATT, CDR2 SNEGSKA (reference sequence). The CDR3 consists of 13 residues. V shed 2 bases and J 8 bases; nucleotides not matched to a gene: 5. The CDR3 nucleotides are TGCAGTGCTAGATTAGCGGGGGGGCTCAAGCAGTACTTC. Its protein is CSARLAGGLKQYF.

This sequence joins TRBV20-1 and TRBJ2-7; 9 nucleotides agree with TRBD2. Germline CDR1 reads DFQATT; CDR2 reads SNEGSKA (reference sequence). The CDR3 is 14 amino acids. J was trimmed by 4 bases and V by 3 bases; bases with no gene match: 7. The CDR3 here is CSASLAGARYEQYF. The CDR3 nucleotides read TGCAGTGCTAGTTTAGCGGGGGCCCGATACGAGCAGTACTTC.

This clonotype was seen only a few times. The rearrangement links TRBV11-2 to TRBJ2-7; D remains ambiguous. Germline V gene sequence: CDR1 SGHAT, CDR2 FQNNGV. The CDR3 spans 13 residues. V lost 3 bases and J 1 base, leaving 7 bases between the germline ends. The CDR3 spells CASSFLMSYEQYF. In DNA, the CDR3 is TGTGCCAGCAGCTTCCTAATGTCCTACGAGCAGTACTTC.

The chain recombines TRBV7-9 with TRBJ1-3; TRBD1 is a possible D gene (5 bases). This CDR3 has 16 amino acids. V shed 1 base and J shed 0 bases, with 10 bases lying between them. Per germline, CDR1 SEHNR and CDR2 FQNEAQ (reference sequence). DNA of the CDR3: TGTGCCAGCAGCTTAGGGCCGGGGACCTCTGGAAACACCATATATTTT. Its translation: CASSLGPGTSGNTIYF. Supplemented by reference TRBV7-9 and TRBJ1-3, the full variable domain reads DTGVSQNPRHKITKRGQNVTFRCDPISEHNRLYWYRQTLGQGPEFLTYFQNEAQLEKSRLLSDRFSAERPKGSFSTLEIQRTEQGDSAMYLCASSLGPGTSGNTIYFGEGSWLTVV.

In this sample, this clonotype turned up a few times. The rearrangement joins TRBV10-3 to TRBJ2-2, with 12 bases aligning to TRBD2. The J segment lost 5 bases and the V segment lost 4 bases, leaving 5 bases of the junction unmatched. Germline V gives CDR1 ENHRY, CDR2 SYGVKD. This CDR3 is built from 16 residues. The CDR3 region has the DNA TGTGCCATCAGTGCACGACTAGCGGGAGAAACCGGGGAGCTGTTTTTT. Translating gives CAISARLAGETGELFF.

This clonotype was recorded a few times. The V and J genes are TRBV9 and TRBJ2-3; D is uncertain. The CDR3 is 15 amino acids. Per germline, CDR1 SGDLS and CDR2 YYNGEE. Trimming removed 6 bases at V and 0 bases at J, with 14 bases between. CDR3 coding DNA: TGTGCCAGCACCCAAAACCTGCCTAGCACAGATACGCAGTATTTT. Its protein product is CASTQNLPSTDTQYF.

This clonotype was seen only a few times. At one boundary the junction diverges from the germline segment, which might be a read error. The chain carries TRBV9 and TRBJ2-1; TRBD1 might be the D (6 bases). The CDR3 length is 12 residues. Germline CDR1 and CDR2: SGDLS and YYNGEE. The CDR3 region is CASSSEGGERFF. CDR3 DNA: TGTGCCAGCAGCTCAGAAGGGGGAGAGCGGTTCTTC.

The CDR3 here is CASSQRAGLSGNTIYF. CDR3 DNA sequence: TGTGCCAGCAGCCAAAGGGCAGGGCTCTCTGGAAACACCATATATTTT. The chain has TRBV4-2 and TRBJ1-3, with D maybe TRBD1 (5 bases). V lost 2 bases and J lost 0, with 11 bases in between. The V gene's germline CDR1 is LGHNA and CDR2 YNFKEQ. The CDR3 sequence is 16 residues long.

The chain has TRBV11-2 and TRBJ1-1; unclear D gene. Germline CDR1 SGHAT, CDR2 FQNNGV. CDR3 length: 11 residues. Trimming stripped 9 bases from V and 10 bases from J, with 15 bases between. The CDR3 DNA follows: TGTGCCAGAAGCGTCACTGCGGGAGCTTTCTTT. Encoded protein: CARSVTAGAFF.

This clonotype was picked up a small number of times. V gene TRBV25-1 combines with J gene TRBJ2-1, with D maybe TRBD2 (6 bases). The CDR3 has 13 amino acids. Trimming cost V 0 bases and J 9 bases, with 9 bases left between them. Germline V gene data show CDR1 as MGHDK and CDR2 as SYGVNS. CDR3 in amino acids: CASSEYNGGEQFF. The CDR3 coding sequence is TGTGCCAGCAGTGAATATAACGGGGGTGAGCAGTTCTTC.

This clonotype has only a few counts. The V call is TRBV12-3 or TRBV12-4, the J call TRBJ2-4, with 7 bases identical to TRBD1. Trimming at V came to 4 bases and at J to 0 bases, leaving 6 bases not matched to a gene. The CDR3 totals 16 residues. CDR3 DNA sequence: TGTGCCAGCAGTTCGACAGGGCCAATAGCCAAAAACATTCAGTACTTC. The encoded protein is CASSSTGPIAKNIQYF.

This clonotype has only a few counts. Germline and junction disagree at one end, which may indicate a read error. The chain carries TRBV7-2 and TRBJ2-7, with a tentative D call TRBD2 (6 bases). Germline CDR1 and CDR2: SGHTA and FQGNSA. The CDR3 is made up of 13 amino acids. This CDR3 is CASSLAHAYEQYF. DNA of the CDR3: TGTGCCAGCAGCCTAGCGCACGCCTACGAGCAGTACTTC.

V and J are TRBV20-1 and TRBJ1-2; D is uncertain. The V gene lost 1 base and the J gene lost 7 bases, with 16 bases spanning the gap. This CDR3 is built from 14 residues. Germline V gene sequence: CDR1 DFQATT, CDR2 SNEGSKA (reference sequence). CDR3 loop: CSARVFFSGSGYTF. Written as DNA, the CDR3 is TGCAGTGCTAGAGTATTTTTTTCGGGGTCTGGCTACACCTTC.

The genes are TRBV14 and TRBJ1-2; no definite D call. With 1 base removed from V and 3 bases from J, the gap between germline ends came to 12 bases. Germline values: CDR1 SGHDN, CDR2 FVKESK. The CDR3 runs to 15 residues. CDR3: CASSQVNSQHYGYTF. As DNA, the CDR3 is TGTGCCAGCAGCCAAGTCAACTCCCAGCACTATGGCTACACCTTC.

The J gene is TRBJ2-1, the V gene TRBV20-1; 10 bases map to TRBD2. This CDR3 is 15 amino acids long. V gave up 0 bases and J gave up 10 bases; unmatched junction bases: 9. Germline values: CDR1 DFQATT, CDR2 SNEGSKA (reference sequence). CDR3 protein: CSARDRASGGVEQFF. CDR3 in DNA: TGCAGTGCTAGAGATAGGGCTAGCGGGGGAGTGGAGCAGTTCTTC.